The present entry profiles one T cell receptor beta chain with its context. The antigen remains unidentified. Germline assignment: CDR1 ENHRY and CDR2 SYGVKD. The CDR3 length is 14 residues. V was trimmed by 4 bases and J by 4 bases, leaving 12 bases between them. This record comes from a study of cytomegalovirus exposure and HLA in healthy donors. Findings and caveats of the study: Researchers catalogued roughly 150 TCR beta chains as cytomegalovirus-associated. A later analysis linked a missense DCLRE1C variant to TCR beta V- and J-gene trimming.

The study ran its PCR with 60 Vbeta and 13 Jbeta primers. Profiling relied on immunoSEQ multiplex PCR, and the TCRdb table lists in-frame clones only, not all of them. The table lists nearly 95,000 clones, 75% to 85% of them singletons, with approximately 3.8% in the top ten. Sequenced: PBMCs. This TCR derives from a woman aged 40 to 50 in good health and CMV-seronegative. The genes are TRBV10-3 and TRBJ2-3; D possibly corresponds to TRBD2 (7 bases). The CDR3 here is CAISVGGGPDTQYF. DNA for the CDR3: TGTGCCATCAGTGTTGGGGGGGGCCCAGATACGCAGTATTTT.